These 26 T cell receptor beta chains originate from one sample sequenced in a study of OX40 agonist ivuxolimab in advanced cancers. Profiling relied on immunoSEQ multiplex PCR, and the TCRdb table lists in-frame clones only, not all of them. The sample lists some 80,000 clones, around 92% occurring once. The starting material was CD4+ or CD8+ T cells sorted from blood, obtained in a trial of the OX40 agonist ivuxolimab. The source is an adult with an advanced solid tumor such as melanoma, head and neck, liver or kidney cancer.

The V and J genes are TRBV7-8 and TRBJ2-3; 11 positions match TRBD2. The ends lost 4 bases at V and 2 bases at J; junction bases unmatched: 8. CDR1 and CDR2 (germline): SGHVS, FQNEAQ. CDR3 length equals 17 residues. CDR3 sequence reads: CASSSALSGGVTDTQYF. In DNA form, the CDR3 reads TGTGCCAGCAGCTCTGCCCTTAGCGGGGGGGTCACAGATACGCAGTATTTT.

The gene calls are TRBV5-6 and TRBJ2-7, with no clear D. Deletions cut 0 bases from V and 2 bases from J, with 6 bases between. CDR3 length: 13 residues. The germline V gene encodes CDR1 SGHDT and CDR2 YYEEEE. The CDR3 DNA reads TGTGCCAGCAGCTTGGTACAGCCCTACGAGCAGTACTTC. Translating gives CASSLVQPYEQYF.

This rearrangement joins TRBV12-1 to TRBJ2-3; TRBD2, the table's D call, lacks a check against the DNA. TRBV12-1 is marked as a pseudogene. The CDR3 runs to 16 residues. The CDR3 loop is CASSLRDSRGPDTQYF. CDR3 in DNA: TGTGCCAGCAGCTTACGGGACTCAAGGGGTCCAGATACGCAGTATTTT.

This clone appeared a few times. The V and J genes are TRBV4-2 and TRBJ2-6; maybe TRBD2 (5 bases). Trimming cost V 0 bases and J 1 base, with 7 bases left between them. Germline CDR1 LGHNA, CDR2 YNFKEQ. The CDR3 sequence is 16 residues long. The CDR3 here is CASSQDTGSGANVLTF. The CDR3 nucleotides are TGTGCCAGCAGCCAAGATACGGGGTCTGGGGCCAACGTCCTGACTTTC.

As for this clone: Relative to the germline gene, one junction end is altered; a read error may explain this. The rearrangement joins TRBV4-1 to TRBJ2-7; possibly TRBD1 for D (5 bases). The CDR3 runs 15 residues. Germline lookup yields CDR1 MGHRA and CDR2 YSYEKL. CDR3 residues: CASSQRDSGPYERYF. The CDR3 coding sequence is TGCGCCAGCAGCCAAAGAGACAGTGGCCCCTACGAGCGGTACTTC.

This chain links TRBV9 with TRBJ2-6; 7 nucleotides match TRBD2. V was clipped by 4 bases and J by 1 base; unmatched bases: 14. The CDR3 length is 19 residues. The germline gives CDR1 SGDLS, CDR2 YYNGEE. For the CDR3, the DNA is TGTGCCAGCAGCCACTACGGACTAGGTGGAGGTTCTGGGGCCAACGTCCTGACTTTC. Amino acids: CASSHYGLGGGSGANVLTF. The full variable domain, its missing parts supplied by reference TRBV9 and TRBJ2-6, is DSGVTQTPKHLITATGQRVTLRCSPRSGDLSVYWYQQSLDQGLQFLIQYYNGEERAKGNILERFSAQQFPDLHSELNLSSLELGDSALYFCASSHYGLGGGSGANVLTFGAGSRLTVL.

V and J are TRBV27 and TRBJ1-1; D gene ambiguous. The CDR3 is 14 amino acids. From germline, CDR1 is MNHEY and CDR2 SMNVEV (reference sequence). V was cut by 5 bases and J by 6 bases, with 16 bases left in between. CDR3: CASSPSPSGAEAFF. The CDR3 DNA reads TGTGCCAGCAGTCCCAGCCCCTCCGGGGCTGAAGCTTTCTTT.

This clone was seen a single time. The V gene is TRBV6-1, the J gene TRBJ1-1, with 8 bases matching TRBD1. Trimming cost V 2 bases and J 1 base; bases outside gene matches: 9. This CDR3 is built from 17 residues. CDR1 is MNHNS, CDR2 SASEGT, per germline. The CDR3 reads CASSEFLLGTGNTEAFF. CDR3 DNA: TGTGCCAGCAGTGAATTTCTCCTGGGGACAGGGAACACTGAAGCTTTCTTT.

The chain employs TRBV19 and TRBJ2-7; no definite D call. The CDR3 is 11 amino acids. From germline, CDR1 is LNHDA and CDR2 SQIVND (reference sequence). The V and J ends lost 4 bases and 6 bases respectively, with 7 bases between them. The CDR3 reads CASSTPREQYF. In nucleotides, the CDR3 is TGTGCCAGTAGTACCCCCCGCGAGCAGTACTTC.

The chain has TRBV7-6 and TRBJ2-1, with TRBD2 identical over 9 bases. CDR3 length: 17 amino acids. V shed 0 bases, J shed 8 bases, and the junction held 11 bases outside the gene matches. Germline CDR1 and CDR2: SGHVS and FNYEAQ. CDR3 protein: CASSLAMGRGGLDEQFF. The CDR3, as DNA: TGTGCCAGCAGCTTAGCGATGGGGCGGGGGGGCCTTGATGAGCAGTTCTTC.

This chain connects TRBV5-6 to TRBJ1-1; 9 bases are a match to TRBD1. Unmatched junction bases numbered 4, after V lost 0 bases and J lost 1 base. Germline V gives CDR1 SGHDT, CDR2 YYEEEE. The length of the CDR3 is 16 residues. CDR3: CASSLAAGQGNTEAFF. The CDR3 nucleotides read TGTGCCAGCAGCTTGGCCGCGGGACAGGGGAACACTGAAGCTTTCTTT.

The V gene is TRBV4-2, the J gene TRBJ2-7; no firm D call. The germline gives CDR1 LGHNA, CDR2 YNFKEQ. The V end lost 4 bases, the J end lost 4 bases, and 17 bases lay between the germline ends. The CDR3 covers 15 residues. In DNA, the CDR3 is TGTGCCAGCAGCCCTCAAGGTGTCGGTGGGTACGAGCAGTACTTC. It specifies CASSPQGVGGYEQYF.

The chain's CDR3 is CASSLSGTLYEQYF. DNA for the CDR3: TGTGCCAGCAGTTTATCCGGGACACTCTACGAGCAGTACTTC. This chain uses TRBV27 with TRBJ2-7, with TRBD1 as a possible D gene (6 bases). V was clipped by 0 bases and J by 3 bases, with 9 bases between them. Germline loops: CDR1 MNHEY, CDR2 SMNVEV (reference sequence). The CDR3 contains 14 residues.

A single count supports this clone. The J gene is TRBJ2-7, the V gene TRBV4-1; the D gene is possibly TRBD1 (5 bases). Deletions cut 0 bases from V and 1 base from J, with 10 bases between. This CDR3 comprises 15 residues. Per the germline V gene, CDR1 is MGHRA and CDR2 is YSYEKL. The DNA for the CDR3 is TGCGCCAGCAGCCAAGAGAGACAGATATCCTACGAGCAGTACTTC. Amino acids: CASSQERQISYEQYF.

The chain employs TRBV29-1 and TRBJ2-3; 10 bases are shared with TRBD2. The CDR3 is 14 residues long. The V and J ends lost 3 bases and 4 bases, in that order; junction bases with no gene match: 4. Per germline, CDR1 SQVTM and CDR2 ANQGSEA. The CDR3 spells CSVEISGGPDTQYF. The CDR3 nucleotides read TGCAGCGTTGAGATTAGCGGGGGGCCAGATACGCAGTATTTT.

To note about this clone: At the DNA level, this CDR3 is encoded by other sequences in the same sample as well. The chain has TRBV27 and TRBJ1-1; no definite D call. Germline CDR1 is MNHEY and CDR2 is SMNVEV (reference sequence). The V and J ends lost 2 bases and 1 base respectively, with 5 bases between them. The CDR3 sequence is 13 residues long. The CDR3 here is CASSLGENTEAFF. For the CDR3, the DNA is TGTGCCAGCAGTTTAGGAGAGAACACTGAAGCTTTCTTT.

CDR3 protein: CASTPGSSYEQYF. CDR3 DNA: TGTGCCAGCACGCCAGGGAGCTCCTACGAGCAGTACTTC. The chain is built from TRBV5-6 and TRBJ2-7; D might be TRBD1 or TRBD2, each matching 5 bases. Trimming pared 6 bases from V and 0 bases from J, leaving 10 bases between. The CDR3 runs to 13 residues. Germline V lookup: CDR1 SGHDT, CDR2 YYEEEE.

The genes are TRBV5-8 and TRBJ2-3, with D tentatively TRBD2 (5 bases). The CDR3 has 16 residues. With 1 base removed from V and 6 bases from J, the gap between germline ends came to 18 bases. Germline V gene sequence: CDR1 SGHTS, CDR2 YDEGEE. As DNA, the CDR3 is TGTGCCAGCAGCTTGTTTCCCGTCGCGAGGAGGGATACGCAGTATTTT. It translates to CASSLFPVARRDTQYF.

Regarding this clone: At one of its ends the junction is not consistent with the germline gene, which may arise from a read error. V and J are TRBV2 and TRBJ2-7, with a weak D call TRBD2 (5 bases). Germline assignment: CDR1 SNHLY and CDR2 FYNNEI. The CDR3 totals 12 residues. CDR3 in DNA: TGTGCCAGCAGTGGCGGGTCCTCCGAGCAGTACTTC. Protein sequence: CASSGGSSEQYF.

This chain joins TRBV7-6 and TRBJ2-7, with 8 bases identical to TRBD1. CDR1 is SGHVS and CDR2 is FNYEAQ in the germline V gene. The CDR3 consists of 13 residues. V trimming: 4 bases; J trimming: 5 bases; junction bases outside the gene matches: 4. The CDR3 bases are TGTGCCAGCAGCTACGACAGGGGCGACGAGCAGTACTTC. Protein: CASSYDRGDEQYF.

The chain is built from TRBV5-1 and TRBJ2-6; 10 positions agree with TRBD1. The V gene end was trimmed by 4 bases and the J gene end by 0 bases; junction bases not matched to a gene: 7. Germline values: CDR1 SGHRS, CDR2 YFSETQ. The CDR3 has 18 residues. In DNA form, the CDR3 reads TGCGCCAGCAGCCAGTCGGGACAGGGGAGCTCTGGGGCCAACGTCCTGACTTTC. Translation: CASSQSGQGSSGANVLTF.

The V and J genes are TRBV19 and TRBJ2-1; a weak D match, TRBD1 (7 bases). Germline values: CDR1 LNHDA, CDR2 SQIVND (reference sequence). CDR3 size: 16 residues. With 1 base removed from V and 0 bases from J, the gap between germline ends came to 10 bases. CDR3 sequence (DNA): TGTGCCAGTAGTATAGCAGGGGGAGGCTCCTACAATGAGCAGTTCTTC. It translates to CASSIAGGGSYNEQFF.

This sequence joins TRBV27 and TRBJ1-4; the match to TRBD1 covers 7 bases. The junction had 8 bases not matched to a gene; V was cut back by 0 bases and J by 7 bases. Germline V CDR1 and CDR2: MNHEY, SMNVEV (reference sequence). This CDR3 comprises 16 residues. The CDR3 DNA follows: TGTGCCAGCAGTTTATCGGGTGACAGGGAGATTGAAAAACTGTTTTTT. Translation: CASSLSGDREIEKLFF.

Notes on this clone: Distinct nucleotide sequences in the sample also encode this CDR3. The chain carries TRBV5-1 and TRBJ2-7, with 9 bases matching TRBD1. Germline-derived CDR1 and CDR2 are SGHRS and YFSETQ. CDR3 length equals 14 residues. V lost 2 bases, J lost 4 bases, and 4 bases stayed unmatched. DNA for the CDR3: TGCGCCAGCAGCTTTCCGGGACAGGGTTACGAGCAGTACTTC. This sequence encodes CASSFPGQGYEQYF.

The gene calls are TRBV5-5 and TRBJ1-5; D not resolved. V was trimmed by 0 bases and J by 3 bases, leaving 7 bases between them. The CDR3 runs to 14 residues. CDR1 is SGHKS and CDR2 is YYEKEE in the germline V gene (reference sequence). The CDR3, as DNA: TGTGCCAGCAGCTTGGACGGGCCCAATCAGCCCCAGCATTTT. It specifies CASSLDGPNQPQHF.

A few counts support this clone. The junction departs from the called germline gene at one end, perhaps through a read error. V gene TRBV18 combines with J gene TRBJ1-6; 9 bases line up with TRBD1. Germline V gene sequence: CDR1 KGHSH, CDR2 LQKENI. This CDR3 is 13 amino acids long. The CDR3 loop is CASTSQPRDRALF. Here the CDR3 DNA reads TGTGCCAGCACCTCACAACCACGGGACAGGGCGCTCTTT.